This T cell receptor (beta chain) was captured in a study of blood T cells in healthy people across ages (dated by TCRdb to 2014 to 2015). For the study in its entirety: In model experiments, template switching captured about one uniquely barcoded TCR beta cDNA molecule for every two T cells. Two additional independent replicas of 1 million unique cDNA reads from the same blood draw were analyzed for two donors (one aged 18 to 30 and one aged 80 or older). The donors were divided into four age groups: young (average around 16 years), middle-aged (roughly 40), aged (62) and long-lived (around 87). To track age-related changes in TCR beta repertoire diversity, the study relied on deep sequencing normalized with unique cDNA molecular identifiers. Donors of different ages were randomly distributed across sequencing lanes to avoid experimental bias.

Systemically healthy Caucasian individuals from Russia, about 38 in total and aged roughly 6 to 100 years, were included as donors. Each donor gave 8 to 10 milliliters of peripheral blood, drawn into EDTA-treated Vacutainer tubes. Ficoll-Paque density-gradient centrifugation was used to isolate PBMCs, with at least 6 million obtained per sample. Total RNA, at least 6 micrograms per sample, was extracted from PBMCs with Trizol reagent. The percentages of naive CD45RAhigh/CD27high T cells were determined by flow cytometry on a PBMC aliquot from every donor. This clonotype was recorded at least ten times. Its antigen is still unknown. Its ends do not fully match the called genes, so a read error is possible. General study outcomes and caveats: The percentage of naive T cells measured by flow cytometry correlated strongly with observed TCR beta diversity. Observed TCR beta diversity per million T cells fell roughly linearly with age, and a significant reduction was already apparent by age about 36. Because donor CMV infection status was unknown, age-related changes in expanded clonotypes were potentially confounded. Compared with the aged group, more naive CD4+ T cells, fewer expanded clones and increased TCR diversity were shown by the long-lived group, suggesting age selection. Bulk unsorted PBMC profiling prevented conclusive comparison of naive and antigen-experienced compartments. Estimates of total diversity based on one million sequenced T cells were considered lower bounds and underestimates.

To prepare the library, 5' RACE was applied. TCRdb shows the sequencer as Illumina HiSeq 2500. A second about 7 to 11 cycle PCR used a sample-barcoded 5' primer and a J-beta primer mix. A template-switch 5' adaptor carrying 12 random nucleotides introduced a unique molecular identifier onto each TCR beta cDNA molecule. Each sample yielded at least 2.5 million CDR3-containing paired-end reads. The Mint cDNA synthesis kit, primed by a TRBC-specific oligonucleotide, was used to synthesize first-strand cDNA from all RNA. All cDNA was treated with uracil-DNA glycosylase and then went through a first 18-cycle PCR with the universal primers M1SS and BC2_uni_R. Per the source publication's procedure: Normalization of each sample was performed by random selection of 1 million high-quality reads, each carrying a distinct molecular identifier. Instead of being binned into consensus sequences, reads that shared molecular identifiers were thrown out. MiTCR, set to a Q25 quality threshold and the strictest error-elimination algorithm, was used for CDR3 identification, clonotype clustering and error correction. A nonparametric unseen species model using Euler transformation provided a lower-bound estimate of total TCR beta diversity. Starting from the raw public reads, TCRdb applied fastp trimming at Q25, assembled clones with MiXCR and retained in-frame beta chains. Each record represents a unique CDR3 protein, reported with the most common genes and DNA among its rows. The authors' filters were not applied to this entry. For this sample there are 1.6 million or so distinct CDR3 sequences; about 35% appear just once. About 11% of the sample is taken by the ten largest.

Reading from cysteine to phenylalanine, the CDR3 counts 14 amino acids. Only the CDR3 region is kept as DNA, spanning 42 bases read in frame from base 1. CDR1 is given as SGHRS and CDR2 as YFSETQ, both from the germline V gene. The sequence was collected from a woman in her twenties or thirties in good health. Rearrangement joined TRBV5-1 to TRBJ1-2; 8 of the junction bases match TRBD1. Sequences were obtained from blood. The CDR3 reads as follows: CASSPRDRGYGYTF. The nucleotides read TGTGCCAGCAGCCCACGCGACAGGGGCTATGGCTACACCTTC.